This T cell receptor beta chain comes out of a study of blood T cell repertoires in COVID-19. The repertoire was sequenced with immunoSEQ multiplex PCR; TCRdb's copy has only in-frame clones and lacks some. Of approximately 350,000 clones listed, less than 90% are singletons. The CDR3 covers 16 residues. Unmatched junction bases numbered 13, after V lost 4 bases and J lost 10 bases. CDR1 and CDR2 from the germline V gene are SEHNR and FQNEAQ (reference sequence). The chain combines TRBV7-9 with TRBJ1-1; TRBD1 aligns across 12 bases. The receptor comes from a woman aged 55-70 years with COVID-19, enrolled during active disease. The source material was peripheral blood. As DNA, the CDR3 is TGTGCCAGCAGCTATCCCGCGGGACAGGGGGCGTTGTCAGCTTTCTTT. Protein product: CASSYPAGQGALSAFF.